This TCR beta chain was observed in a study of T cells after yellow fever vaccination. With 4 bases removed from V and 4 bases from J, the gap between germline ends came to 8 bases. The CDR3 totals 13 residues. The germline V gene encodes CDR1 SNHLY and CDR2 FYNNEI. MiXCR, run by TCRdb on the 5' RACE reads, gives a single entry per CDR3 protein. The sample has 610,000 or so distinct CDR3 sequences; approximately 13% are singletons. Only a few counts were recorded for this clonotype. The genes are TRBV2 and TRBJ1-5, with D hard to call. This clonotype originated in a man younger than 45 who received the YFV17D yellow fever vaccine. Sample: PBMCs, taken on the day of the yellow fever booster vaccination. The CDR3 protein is CASSVLGNQPQHF. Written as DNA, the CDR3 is TGTGCCAGCAGTGTGCTTGGAAATCAGCCCCAGCATTTT.